This TCR beta chain was recovered during a study of a mutant IDH1 vaccine in newly diagnosed glioma. CDR3 size: 12 residues. With 2 bases removed from V and 10 bases from J, the gap between germline ends came to 11 bases. Germline V gene data show CDR1 as MNHNS and CDR2 as SASEGT. Sequenced by immunoSEQ multiplex PCR; TCRdb stores in-frame clones only, minus some. The table includes more than 80,000 clones, roughly four fifths detected once. Specified time point: baseline, week 1 (first vaccination visit). Indicated treatment: pre-vaccination baseline after standard-of-care therapy. This clone came up a few times.

The sample in question was PBMCs, obtained from a glioma patient treated with radiotherapy, temozolomide or both. The gene calls are TRBV6-1 and TRBJ1-1, with a tentative D call TRBD1 (5 bases). The sequence derives from a woman in her 50s with glioma. CDR3: CASSEYWDSAFF. The CDR3 coding sequence is TGTGCCAGCAGTGAATACTGGGACTCAGCTTTCTTT.